The 10 T cell receptor beta chains reported below all come from one sample, sequenced in a study of patients and donors after allogeneic stem cell transplantation (dated by TCRdb to 2018 to 2021). The receptor library was made with RT-PCR. Sequencing relied on a NextSeq 550. The public sequencing data were trimmed at Q25 with fastp and processed into clonotypes with MiXCR by TCRdb, which kept only in-frame beta chains. Every distinct CDR3 protein forms one entry, paired with its most common genes and DNA. Here the sample has 800,000 to 1,000,000 distinct CDR3 sequences; around 17% occur a single time. The top ten constitute around 6% of the sample. Input material: blood, either unsorted or a sorted T cell fraction (not recorded which). The receptors were sampled from a human donor who was either an allogeneic HSCT recipient or a stem cell or donor lymphocyte infusion donor (not recorded which). It is not recorded whose cells these are; they may come from a transplant donor.

The chain combines TRBV5-1 with TRBJ1-2; D unresolved. Germline V gene lookup returns CDR1 SGHRS and CDR2 YFSETQ. Between the trimmed V and J ends, which lost 0 bases and 7 bases, there was a span of 13 bases. This CDR3 region has 14 residues. The CDR3 spells CASSLVQVEGGYTF. DNA of the CDR3: TGCGCCAGCAGCTTGGTCCAGGTTGAAGGTGGCTACACCTTC.

This clonotype was seen a handful of times. This chain joins TRBV19 and TRBJ1-5; D ambiguous. Trimming removed 3 bases at V and 0 bases at J, with 9 bases between. In germline, CDR1 is LNHDA, CDR2 SQIVND (reference sequence). The CDR3 covers 15 residues. In DNA, the CDR3 is TGTGCCAGTAGTATCTCGGGCTATAGCAATCAGCCCCAGCATTTT. Protein: CASSISGYSNQPQHF.

V and J are TRBV20-1 and TRBJ2-1; D possibly corresponds to TRBD2 (5 bases). Germline-derived CDR1 and CDR2 are DFQATT and SNEGSKA (reference sequence). This CDR3 has 14 residues. Trimming cost V 6 bases and J 5 bases, with 17 bases left between them. CDR3 protein: CSATRRAGDNEQFF. DNA of the CDR3: TGCAGTGCAACCCGGCGCGCGGGCGACAATGAGCAGTTCTTC.

This sequence joins TRBV2 and TRBJ2-7, with a weak D call TRBD1 (6 bases). The CDR3 covers 14 residues. CDR1 and CDR2 from the germline V gene are SNHLY and FYNNEI. With 7 bases removed from V and 1 base from J, the gap between germline ends came to 14 bases. CDR3 sequence: CASTRQETSYEQYF. The CDR3 region has the DNA TGTGCCAGCACCCGACAGGAGACGTCCTACGAGCAGTACTTC.

The table lists this clonotype with a few counts. V is TRBV12-3 or TRBV12-4 and J is TRBJ2-7; 8 bases match TRBD1. Germline trimming cut 4 bases from V and 0 bases from J; bases unmatched to any gene: 11. The CDR3 length is 17 residues. The CDR3 nucleotides read TGTGCCAGCAGTTCACAGCAGGGGGCGAAGAGCTCCTACGAGCAGTACTTC. Its protein product is CASSSQQGAKSSYEQYF.

The chain has TRBV7-8 and TRBJ2-3, with TRBD2 identical over 7 bases. With V trimmed by 5 bases and J by 8 bases, 13 bases remained unmatched. This CDR3 is 15 amino acids long. From germline, CDR1 is SGHVS and CDR2 FQNEAQ. The CDR3 reads CASSPGAGESSTQYF. The CDR3 DNA follows: TGTGCCAGCAGCCCGGGCGCGGGGGAGTCTAGTACGCAGTATTTT.

The sample holds a few counts of this clonotype. V usage is TRBV11-3 and J usage is TRBJ1-1; D is ambiguous. There are 14 residues in the CDR3. The germline V and J ends were trimmed by 4 bases and 1 base, with 10 bases remaining between them. The germline V gene has CDR1 SGHNT and CDR2 YENEEA. The CDR3 sequence is CASSSWPPNTEAFF. The CDR3 bases are TGTGCCAGCAGCTCTTGGCCCCCGAACACTGAAGCTTTCTTT.

This clonotype turned up a few times. This sequence joins TRBV28 and TRBJ2-3, with D perhaps TRBD2 (7 bases). V was pared by 3 bases and J by 6 bases, with 16 bases between. This CDR3 spans 15 amino acids. CDR1 MDHEN and CDR2 SYDVKM come from the germline V gene. The CDR3 region has the DNA TGTGCCAGCAGTTTCGTGGGGGGGCCTTCGGATACGCAGTATTTT. Protein product: CASSFVGGPSDTQYF.

The table lists this clonotype with many counts. The CDR3 here is CSVLTGKEGYGYTF. CDR3 DNA: TGCAGCGTCTTGACAGGGAAGGAGGGCTATGGCTACACCTTC. This chain joins TRBV29-1 and TRBJ1-2, with 7 bases aligning to TRBD1. The V gene's germline CDR1 is SQVTM and CDR2 ANQGSEA. The CDR3 consists of 14 residues. J gave up 4 bases and V 6 bases, and 11 bases lay outside the gene matches.

The chain recombines TRBV3-1 with TRBJ2-3, with D possibly matching TRBD1 (5 bases). Germline values: CDR1 LGHDT, CDR2 YNNKEL (reference sequence). This CDR3 is built from 16 residues. V lost 0 bases and J lost 5, with 15 bases in between. The CDR3 DNA reads TGTGCCAGCAGCCAAGATATTGGTGGGGCTGGAGATACGCAGTATTTT. This sequence encodes CASSQDIGGAGDTQYF.